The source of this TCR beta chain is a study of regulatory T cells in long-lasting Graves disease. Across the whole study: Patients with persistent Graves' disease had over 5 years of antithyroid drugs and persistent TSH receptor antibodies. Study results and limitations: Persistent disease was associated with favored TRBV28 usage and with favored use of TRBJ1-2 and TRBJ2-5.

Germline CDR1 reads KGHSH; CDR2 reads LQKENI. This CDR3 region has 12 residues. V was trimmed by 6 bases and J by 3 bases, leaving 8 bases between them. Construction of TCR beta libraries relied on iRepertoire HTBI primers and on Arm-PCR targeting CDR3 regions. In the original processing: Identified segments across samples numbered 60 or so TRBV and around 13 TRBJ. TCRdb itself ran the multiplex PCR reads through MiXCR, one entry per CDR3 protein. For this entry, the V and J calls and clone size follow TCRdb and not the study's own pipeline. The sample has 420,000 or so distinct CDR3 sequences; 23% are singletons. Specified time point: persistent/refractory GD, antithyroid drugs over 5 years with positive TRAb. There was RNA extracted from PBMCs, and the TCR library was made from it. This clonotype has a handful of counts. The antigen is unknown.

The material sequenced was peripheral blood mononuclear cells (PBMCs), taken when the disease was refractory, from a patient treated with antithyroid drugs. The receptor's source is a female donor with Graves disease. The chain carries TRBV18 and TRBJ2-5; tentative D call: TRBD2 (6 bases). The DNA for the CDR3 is TGTGCCAGCTCGCGGGATGAAGAGACCCAGTACTTC. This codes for CASSRDEETQYF.